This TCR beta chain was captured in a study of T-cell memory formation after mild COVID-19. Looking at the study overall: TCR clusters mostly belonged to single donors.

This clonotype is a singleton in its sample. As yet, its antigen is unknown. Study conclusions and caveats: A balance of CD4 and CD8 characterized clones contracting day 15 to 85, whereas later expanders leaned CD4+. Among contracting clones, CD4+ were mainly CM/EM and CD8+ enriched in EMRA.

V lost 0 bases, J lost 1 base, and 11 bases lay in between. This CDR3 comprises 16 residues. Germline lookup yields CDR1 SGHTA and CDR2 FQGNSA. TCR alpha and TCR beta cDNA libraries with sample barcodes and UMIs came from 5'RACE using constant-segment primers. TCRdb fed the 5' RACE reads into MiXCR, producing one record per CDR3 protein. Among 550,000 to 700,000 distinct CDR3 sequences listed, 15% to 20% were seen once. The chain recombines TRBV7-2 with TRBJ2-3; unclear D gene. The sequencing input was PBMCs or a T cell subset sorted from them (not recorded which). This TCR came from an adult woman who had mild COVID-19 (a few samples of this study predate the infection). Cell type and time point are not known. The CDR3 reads CASSLAPVTGTDTQYF. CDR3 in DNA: TGTGCCAGCAGCTTAGCCCCCGTCACAGGCACAGATACGCAGTATTTT. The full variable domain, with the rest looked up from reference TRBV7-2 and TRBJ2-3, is GAGVSQSPSNKVTEKGKDVELRCDPISGHTALYWYRQSLGQGLEFLIYFQGNSAPDKSGLPSDRFSAERTGGSVSTLTIQRTQQEDSAVYLCASSLAPVTGTDTQYFGPGTRLTVL.